Sequencing of this T cell receptor (beta chain) was carried out in a study of tumor T cells in aggressive B-cell lymphoma. Repertoires were generated with immunoSEQ multiplex PCR, while TCRdb's copy carries only in-frame clones and drops some. This table holds a few thousand clones, 92% found once. J lost 6 bases, V lost 5 bases, and 6 bases had no gene match. Germline V gives CDR1 MGHRA, CDR2 YSYEKL. This CDR3 has 13 amino acids. The rearrangement links TRBV4-1 to TRBJ1-1, with 7 bases matching TRBD1. The sample comprised tumor tissue. The clonotype was recovered from an adult with diffuse large B cell lymphoma. The CDR3 nucleotides read TGCGCCAGCAGCTCAAACAGGGGACCTGAAGCTTTCTTT. Protein sequence: CASSSNRGPEAFF.